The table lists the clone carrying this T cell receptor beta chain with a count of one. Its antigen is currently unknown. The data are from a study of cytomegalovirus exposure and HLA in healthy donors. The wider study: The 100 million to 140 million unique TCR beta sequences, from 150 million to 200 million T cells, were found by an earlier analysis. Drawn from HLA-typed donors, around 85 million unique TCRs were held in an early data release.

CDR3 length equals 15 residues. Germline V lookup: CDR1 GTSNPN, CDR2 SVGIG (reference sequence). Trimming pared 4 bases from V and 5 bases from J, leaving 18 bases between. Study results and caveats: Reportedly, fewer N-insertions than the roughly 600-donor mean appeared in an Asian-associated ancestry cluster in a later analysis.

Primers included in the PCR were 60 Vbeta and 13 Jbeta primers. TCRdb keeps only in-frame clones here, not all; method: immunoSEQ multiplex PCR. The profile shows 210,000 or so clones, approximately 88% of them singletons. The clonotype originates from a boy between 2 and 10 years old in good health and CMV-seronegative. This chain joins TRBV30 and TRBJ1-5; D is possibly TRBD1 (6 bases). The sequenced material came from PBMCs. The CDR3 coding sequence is TGTGCCTGGATCAGAGGAGTGACAGGTCATCAGCCCCAGCATTTT. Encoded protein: CAWIRGVTGHQPQHF.